These 2 T cell receptor beta chains were sequenced from one sample in a study of low-dose radiotherapy and immunotherapy resistance in tumors. TRAV- and TRBV-specific primers were used for first-strand cDNA, which covered alpha and beta chains. TCRs were put through 20 PCR cycles of amplification with Phusion. A constant-region primer and the V-primer adapter served as the primer pair. TCRdb reprocessed the reads with MiXCR, giving one entry per CDR3 protein. This table holds about 39,000 distinct CDR3 sequences, around 21% found once. Indicated time point: after trial treatment. Sample treatment: LDRT plus nivolumab, ipilimumab, low-dose cyclophosphamide and aspirin (RACIN trial). The material sequenced was PBMCs, taken after low-dose radiotherapy plus immunotherapy. Every receptor here comes from a female donor with ovarian cancer.

The sample holds many counts of this clonotype. The gene calls are TRBV5-1 and TRBJ2-1; D not resolved. CDR1 and CDR2 (germline): SGHRS, YFSETQ. Trimming left V 4 bases short and J 0 bases short, with 11 bases between. The CDR3 extends over 15 amino acids. CDR3 loop: CASSLGTVSYNEQFF. CDR3 sequence (DNA): TGCGCCAGCAGCCTCGGCACGGTCTCCTACAATGAGCAGTTCTTC.

This clonotype was seen repeatedly, ten times or more. The chain carries TRBV24-1 and TRBJ2-2; possibly TRBD1 for D (6 bases). Germline CDR1 and CDR2: KGHDR and SFDVKD. The V and J ends lost 0 bases and 3 bases respectively, with 16 bases between them. The CDR3 is 18 amino acids. This chain's CDR3 is CATSDLQVRQGYTGELFF. The CDR3 coding sequence is TGTGCCACCAGTGATTTGCAGGTTCGTCAGGGGTACACCGGGGAGCTGTTTTTT.